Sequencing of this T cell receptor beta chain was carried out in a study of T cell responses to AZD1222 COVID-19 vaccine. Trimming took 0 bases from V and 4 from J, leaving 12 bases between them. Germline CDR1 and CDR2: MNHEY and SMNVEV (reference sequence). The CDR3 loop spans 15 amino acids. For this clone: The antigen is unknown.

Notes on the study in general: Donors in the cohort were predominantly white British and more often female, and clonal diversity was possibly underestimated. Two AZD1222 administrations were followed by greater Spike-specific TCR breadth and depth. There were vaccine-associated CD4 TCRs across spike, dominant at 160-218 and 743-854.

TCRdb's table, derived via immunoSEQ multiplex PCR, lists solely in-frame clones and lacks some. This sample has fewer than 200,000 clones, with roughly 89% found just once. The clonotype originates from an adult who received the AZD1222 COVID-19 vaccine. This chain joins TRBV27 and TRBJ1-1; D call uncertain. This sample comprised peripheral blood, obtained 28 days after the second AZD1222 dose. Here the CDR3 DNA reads TGTGCCAGCAGTTTATCGAACTACGGGCCCACTGAAGCTTTCTTT. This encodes CASSLSNYGPTEAFF.